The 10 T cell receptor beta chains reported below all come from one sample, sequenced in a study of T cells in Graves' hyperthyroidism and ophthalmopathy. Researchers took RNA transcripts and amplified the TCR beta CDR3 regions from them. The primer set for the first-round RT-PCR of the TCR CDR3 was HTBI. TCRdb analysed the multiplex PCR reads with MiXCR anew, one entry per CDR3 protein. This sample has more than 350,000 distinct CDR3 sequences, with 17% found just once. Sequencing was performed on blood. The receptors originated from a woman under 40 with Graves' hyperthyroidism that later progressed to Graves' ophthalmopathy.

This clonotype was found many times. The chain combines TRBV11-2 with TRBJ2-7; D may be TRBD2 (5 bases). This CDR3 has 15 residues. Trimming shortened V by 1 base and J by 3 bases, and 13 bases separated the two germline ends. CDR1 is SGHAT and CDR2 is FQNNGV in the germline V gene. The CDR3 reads CASSLVPDRGYEQYF. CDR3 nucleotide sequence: TGTGCCAGCAGCTTAGTTCCGGATCGGGGCTACGAGCAGTACTTC.

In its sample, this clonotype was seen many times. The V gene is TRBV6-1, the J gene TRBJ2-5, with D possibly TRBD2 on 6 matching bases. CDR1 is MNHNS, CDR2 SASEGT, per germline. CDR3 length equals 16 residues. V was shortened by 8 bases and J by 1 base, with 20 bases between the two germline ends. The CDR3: CASSKRRGNLQETQYF. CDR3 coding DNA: TGTGCCAGCTCAAAAAGGCGGGGCAACCTCCAAGAGACCCAGTACTTC.

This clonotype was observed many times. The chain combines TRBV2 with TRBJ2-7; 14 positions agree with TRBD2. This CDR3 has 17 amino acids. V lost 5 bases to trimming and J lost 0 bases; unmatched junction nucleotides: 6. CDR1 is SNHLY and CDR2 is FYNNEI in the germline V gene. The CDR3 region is CASSPGLAGVSSYEQYF. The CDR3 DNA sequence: TGTGCCAGCAGTCCGGGACTAGCGGGAGTTAGCTCCTACGAGCAGTACTTC. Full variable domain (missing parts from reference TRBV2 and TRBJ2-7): EPEVTQTPSHQVTQMGQEVILRCVPISNHLYFYWYRQILGQKVEFLVSFYNNEISEKSEIFDDQFSVERPDGSNFTLKIRSTKLEDSAMYFCASSPGLAGVSSYEQYFGPGTRLTVT.

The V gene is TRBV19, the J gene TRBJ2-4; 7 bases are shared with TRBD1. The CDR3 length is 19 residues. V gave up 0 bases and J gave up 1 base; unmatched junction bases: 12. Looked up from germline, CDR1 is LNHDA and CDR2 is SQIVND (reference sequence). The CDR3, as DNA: TGTGCCAGTAGTATAGAGAGCACCAGGGGGACCCTGGCCAAAAACATTCAGTACTTC. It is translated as CASSIESTRGTLAKNIQYF. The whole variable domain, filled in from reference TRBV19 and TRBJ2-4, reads DGGITQSPKYLFRKEGQNVTLSCEQNLNHDAMYWYRQDPGQGLRLIYYSQIVNDFQKGDIAEGYSVSREKKESFPLTVTSAQKNPTAFYLCASSIESTRGTLAKNIQYFGAGTRLSVL.

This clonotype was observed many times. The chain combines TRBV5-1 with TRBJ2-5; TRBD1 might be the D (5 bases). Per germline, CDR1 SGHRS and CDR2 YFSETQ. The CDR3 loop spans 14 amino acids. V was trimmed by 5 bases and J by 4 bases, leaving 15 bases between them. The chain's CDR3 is CASRRQNSGETQYF. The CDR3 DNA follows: TGCGCCAGCAGACGACAGAACAGTGGAGAGACCCAGTACTTC.

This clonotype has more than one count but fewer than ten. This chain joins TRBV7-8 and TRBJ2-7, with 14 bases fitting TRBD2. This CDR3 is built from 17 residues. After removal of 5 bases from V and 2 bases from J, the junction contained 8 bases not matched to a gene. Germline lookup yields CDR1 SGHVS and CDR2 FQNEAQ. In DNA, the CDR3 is TGTGCCAGCAGCCCGACTAGCGGGGGGGCCAGGACCTACGAGCAGTACTTC. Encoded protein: CASSPTSGGARTYEQYF.

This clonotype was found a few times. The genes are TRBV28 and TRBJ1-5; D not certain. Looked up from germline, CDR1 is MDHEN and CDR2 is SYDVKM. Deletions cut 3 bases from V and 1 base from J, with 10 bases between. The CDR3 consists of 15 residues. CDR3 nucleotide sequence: TGTGCCAGCAGTTTCCTAGGGTTAAGCAATCAGCCCCAGCATTTT. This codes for CASSFLGLSNQPQHF.

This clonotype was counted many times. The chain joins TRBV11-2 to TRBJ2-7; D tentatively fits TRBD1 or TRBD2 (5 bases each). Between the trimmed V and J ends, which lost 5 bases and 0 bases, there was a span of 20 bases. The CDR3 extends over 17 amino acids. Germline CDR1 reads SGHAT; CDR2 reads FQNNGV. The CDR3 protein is CASSRIAGTVSSYEQYF. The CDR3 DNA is TGTGCCAGCAGCCGAATCGCCGGGACGGTGTCCTCCTACGAGCAGTACTTC.

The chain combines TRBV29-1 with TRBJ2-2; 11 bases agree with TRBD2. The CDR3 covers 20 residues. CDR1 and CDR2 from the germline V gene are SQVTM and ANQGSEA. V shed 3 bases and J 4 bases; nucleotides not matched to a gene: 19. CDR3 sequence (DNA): TGCAGCGTTGAGGGAGGCACTAGCGGGAGTTCTTTCACGGCCACCGGGGAGCTGTTTTTT. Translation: CSVEGGTSGSSFTATGELFF.

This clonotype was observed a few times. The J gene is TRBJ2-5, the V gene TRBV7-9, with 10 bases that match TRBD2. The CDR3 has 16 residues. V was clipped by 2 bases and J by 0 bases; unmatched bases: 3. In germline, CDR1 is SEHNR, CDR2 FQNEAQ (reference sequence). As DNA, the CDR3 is TGTGCCAGCAGCTTAATTAGCGGGGGGTACCAAGAGACCCAGTACTTC. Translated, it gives CASSLISGGYQETQYF. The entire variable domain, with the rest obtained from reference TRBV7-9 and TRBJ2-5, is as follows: DTGVSQNPRHKITKRGQNVTFRCDPISEHNRLYWYRQTLGQGPEFLTYFQNEAQLEKSRLLSDRFSAERPKGSFSTLEIQRTEQGDSAMYLCASSLISGGYQETQYFGPGTRLLVL.